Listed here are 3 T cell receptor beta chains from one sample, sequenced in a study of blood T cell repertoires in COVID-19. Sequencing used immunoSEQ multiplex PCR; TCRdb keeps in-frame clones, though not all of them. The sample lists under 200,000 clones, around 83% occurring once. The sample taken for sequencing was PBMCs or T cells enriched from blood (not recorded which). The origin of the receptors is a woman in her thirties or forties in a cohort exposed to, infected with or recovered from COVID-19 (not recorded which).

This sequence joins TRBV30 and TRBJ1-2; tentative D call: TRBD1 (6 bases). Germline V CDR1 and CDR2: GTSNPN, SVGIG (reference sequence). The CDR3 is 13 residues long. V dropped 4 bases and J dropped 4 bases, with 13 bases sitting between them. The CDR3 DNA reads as TGTGCCTGGACAACCCTGACAGGCTATGGCTACACCTTC. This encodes CAWTTLTGYGYTF. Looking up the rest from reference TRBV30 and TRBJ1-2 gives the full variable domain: SQTIHQWPATLVQPVGSPLSLECTVEGTSNPNLYWYRQAAGRGLQLLFYSVGIGQISSEVPQNLSASRPQDRQFILSSKKLLLSDSGFYLCAWTTLTGYGYTFGSGTRLTVV.

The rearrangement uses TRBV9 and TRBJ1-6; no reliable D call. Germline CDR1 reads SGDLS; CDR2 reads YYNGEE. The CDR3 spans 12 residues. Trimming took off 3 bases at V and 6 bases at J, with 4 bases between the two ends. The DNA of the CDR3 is TGTGCCAGCAGCGGCGGTAATTCACCCCTCCACTTT. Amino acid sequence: CASSGGNSPLHF.

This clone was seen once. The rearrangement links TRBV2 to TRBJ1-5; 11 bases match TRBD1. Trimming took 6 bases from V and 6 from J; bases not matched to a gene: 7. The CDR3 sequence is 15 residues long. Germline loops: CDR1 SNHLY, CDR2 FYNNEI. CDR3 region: CASSPGQGASQPQHF. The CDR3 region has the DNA TGTGCCAGCAGCCCCGGACAGGGGGCGAGTCAGCCCCAGCATTTT.